The present TCR beta chain was sequenced within a study of blood T cell repertoires in COVID-19. Study details: COVID-19 samples, acute and convalescent, were from the United States, Italy and Spain.

The sample holds many counts of this clone. One Seattle source followed patients from active infection through their disease course. Study processing details: Nucleated cell counts were estimated from reference gene primer amplification. Clones were read by immunoSEQ multiplex PCR, and TCRdb kept only the in-frame ones, dropping some. The V and J calls and clone size come from that table; D and trimming were worked out from the DNA. The table lists 250,000 to 300,000 clones, approximately 90% of them singletons. Germline CDR1 and CDR2: MNHNS and SASEGT. The length of the CDR3 is 15 residues. J lost 10 bases, V lost 2 bases, and 8 bases had no gene match.

This receptor was obtained from a woman in her thirties with COVID-19, enrolled during active disease. Sequenced input: peripheral blood. The chain carries TRBV6-1 and TRBJ1-6; 7 nucleotides align to TRBD1. The CDR3 reads CASSESSRGRSPLHF. The DNA for the CDR3 is TGTGCCAGCAGTGAATCTAGCAGGGGGAGATCACCCCTCCACTTT.